These 22 T cell receptor beta chains share one sample of origin, sequenced in a study of radiation and T cells in renal cell carcinoma. Clones were sequenced by immunoSEQ multiplex PCR, and TCRdb holds only the in-frame ones, with some missing. Of some 130,000 clones detected, approximately 75% appear once; the ten largest clones hold about 1.9%. Time point specified: blood 2 weeks post-SBRT. The treatment denotes: 15 Gy SBRT to primary tumor, nephrectomy 4 weeks later. The input for sequencing was blood, taken from a patient whose treatment included radiotherapy and nephrectomy. The receptors were gathered from a woman aged 60-75 years with renal cell carcinoma.

The J gene is TRBJ2-1, the V gene TRBV18; 9 bases line up with TRBD1. This CDR3 is 16 amino acids long. CDR1 and CDR2 from the germline V gene are KGHSH and LQKENI. V lost 0 bases and J lost 5; bases outside the gene matches: 5. The CDR3 spells CASSPPLGQGHNEQFF. Here the CDR3 DNA reads TGTGCCAGCTCACCACCTCTAGGACAGGGGCACAATGAGCAGTTCTTC.

The chain has TRBV5-1 and TRBJ2-5, with D possibly being TRBD1 (6 bases). The CDR3 is 15 amino acids. The germline V gene has CDR1 SGHRS and CDR2 YFSETQ. The V end was cut by 0 bases, the J end by 1 base, with 10 bases between. The CDR3 is CASSLAVGAQETQYF. As DNA, the CDR3 is TGCGCCAGCAGCTTGGCCGTGGGGGCCCAAGAGACCCAGTACTTC. Drawing the rest from reference TRBV5-1 and TRBJ2-5, the complete variable domain is KAGVTQTPRYLIKTRGQQVTLSCSPISGHRSVSWYQQTPGQGLQFLFEYFSETQRNKGNFPGRFSGRQFSNSRSEMNVSTLELGDSALYLCASSLAVGAQETQYFGPGTRLLVL.

The chain uses TRBV6-5 and TRBJ2-2, with D possibly matching TRBD1 (7 bases). V lost 6 bases to trimming and J lost 4 bases, with 12 bases between them. The germline V gene has CDR1 MNHEY and CDR2 SVGAGI. The CDR3 runs to 14 residues. This CDR3 is CASRGGQSTGELFF. The CDR3 DNA follows: TGTGCCAGCAGGGGGGGACAGAGCACCGGGGAGCTGTTTTTT.

V and J are TRBV19 and TRBJ1-5; 10 bases are a match to TRBD1. CDR3 length: 19 amino acids. Germline loops: CDR1 LNHDA, CDR2 SQIVND (reference sequence). The V and J ends lost 6 bases and 0 bases, in that order; junction bases with no gene match: 14. The CDR3: CASRNTRDRGFYSNQPQHF. In DNA, the CDR3 is TGTGCCAGTAGAAATACCCGGGACAGGGGTTTTTATAGCAATCAGCCCCAGCATTTT.

The V call is TRBV20-1, the J call TRBJ2-1, with D hard to call. Trimming removed 3 bases from V and 5 bases from J, with 5 bases in between. This CDR3 is built from 11 residues. Germline values: CDR1 DFQATT, CDR2 SNEGSKA (reference sequence). CDR3 bases: TGCAGTGCTAGTCAGGACAATGAGCAGTTCTTC. As protein: CSASQDNEQFF.

The chain joins TRBV27 to TRBJ2-7; 8 bases are shared with TRBD1. CDR1 and CDR2 (germline): MNHEY, SMNVEV (reference sequence). This CDR3 is 14 amino acids long. Germline trimming cut 2 bases from V and 6 bases from J; bases unmatched to any gene: 6. The CDR3 region has the DNA TGTGCCAGCAGTTTAGGACAGGGTTTCGGCGAGCAGTACTTC. It encodes CASSLGQGFGEQYF.

At least ten counts were recorded for this clone. The chain employs TRBV14 and TRBJ1-2; TRBD1 matches at 8 bases. CDR1 is SGHDN and CDR2 is FVKESK in the germline V gene. The CDR3 covers 14 residues. The V segment lost 1 base and the J segment 4 bases; nucleotides outside the gene matches: 2. CDR3 loop: CASSQAGGGYGYTF. For the CDR3, the DNA is TGTGCCAGCAGCCAAGCAGGGGGCGGCTATGGCTACACCTTC. The entire variable domain, with the rest obtained from reference TRBV14 and TRBJ1-2, is as follows: EAGVTQFPSHSVIEKGQTVTLRCDPISGHDNLYWYRRVMGKEIKFLLHFVKESKQDESGMPNNRFLAERTGGTYSTLKVQPAELEDSGVYFCASSQAGGGYGYTFGSGTRLTVV.

This clone was observed many times. CDR3 amino acids: CASSRHRDGYTF. The DNA for the CDR3 is TGTGCCAGCAGCCGTCACAGGGATGGCTACACCTTC. The chain couples TRBV4-2 to TRBJ1-2; perhaps TRBD1 as D (6 bases). V was cut by 4 bases and J by 6 bases, with 9 bases left in between. CDR3 size: 12 residues. Germline lookup yields CDR1 LGHNA and CDR2 YNFKEQ.

This clone has more than one count but fewer than ten. The chain carries TRBV25-1 and TRBJ1-1; D is ambiguous. This CDR3 spans 15 amino acids. The germline V gene has CDR1 MGHDK and CDR2 SYGVNS. The germline V and J ends were trimmed by 4 bases and 0 bases, with 12 bases remaining between them. CDR3 in amino acids: CASSARKRMNTEAFF. The CDR3 coding sequence is TGTGCCAGCAGTGCCCGGAAGAGGATGAACACTGAAGCTTTCTTT. Together with reference TRBV25-1 and TRBJ1-1, the CDR3 gives the full variable domain: EADIYQTPRYLVIGTGKKITLECSQTMGHDKMYWYQQDPGMELHLIHYSYGVNSTEKGDLSSESTVSRIRTEHFPLTLESARPSHTSQYLCASSARKRMNTEAFFGQGTRLTVV.

This clone was found a few times. The rearrangement links TRBV28 to TRBJ2-7; 7 nucleotides align to TRBD1. The CDR3 is made up of 15 amino acids. Per germline, CDR1 MDHEN and CDR2 SYDVKM. V dropped 7 bases and J dropped 2; count of bases not matched to a gene: 11. In nucleotides, the CDR3 is TGTGCCAGCAACCACCTCCGGGACAGTCCCTACGAGCAGTACTTC. Translated, it gives CASNHLRDSPYEQYF.

Only a few counts were recorded for this clone. One end of the junction fails to match germline, which may point to a read error. The gene calls are TRBV7-7 and TRBJ2-7, with D possibly TRBD1 on 5 matching bases. Germline V gene sequence: CDR1 SSHAT, CDR2 FNYEAQ (reference sequence). This CDR3 is built from 13 residues. The CDR3: CASSLGQGHEQYF. Written as DNA, the CDR3 is TGTGCTAGCAGCTTAGGGCAGGGCCACGAGCAGTACTTC.

The chain uses TRBV7-2 and TRBJ2-1; D is possibly TRBD1 or TRBD2 (6 bases each). This CDR3 comprises 14 residues. The V and J ends lost 3 bases and 10 bases respectively, with 16 bases between them. The germline CDR1 and CDR2 sequences are SGHTA and FQGNSA. The CDR3 here is CASSFAGHSTEQFF. The DNA of the CDR3 is TGTGCCAGCAGCTTCGCGGGACACAGTACGGAGCAGTTCTTC.

This clone showed up just once. The chain carries TRBV10-3 and TRBJ2-2; D is ambiguous. V was pared by 7 bases and J by 0 bases, with 9 bases between. The CDR3 extends over 14 amino acids. CDR1 and CDR2 (germline): ENHRY, SYGVKD. The DNA of the CDR3 is TGTGCCATCAACGGAGTCGCGAACACCGGGGAGCTGTTTTTT. Protein: CAINGVANTGELFF.

This sequence joins TRBV11-3 and TRBJ1-6; possibly TRBD1 for D (5 bases). The ends were cut back, 1 base at V and 10 bases at J, with 11 bases in the middle. The CDR3 loop spans 14 amino acids. CDR1 and CDR2 (germline): SGHNT, YENEEA. CDR3 bases: TGTGCCAGCAGCTTAGGGGGACGGAGCTCACCCCTCCACTTT. Amino acids: CASSLGGRSSPLHF.

This clone was recorded once. The chain links TRBV5-1 to TRBJ2-3; 11 bases agree with TRBD2. Germline CDR1 and CDR2: SGHRS and YFSETQ. V was clipped by 2 bases and J by 6 bases; unmatched bases: 2. The CDR3 has 14 amino acids. CDR3 in amino acids: CASSFSGGEDTQYF. CDR3 bases: TGCGCCAGCAGCTTTAGCGGGGGGGAGGATACGCAGTATTTT.

J is TRBJ1-4 and V is TRBV5-1; the D gene is possibly TRBD1 (5 bases). The CDR3 has 14 residues. Trimming pared 3 bases from V and 6 bases from J, leaving 12 bases between. Germline CDR1 is SGHRS and CDR2 is YFSETQ. The CDR3 nucleotides are TGCGCCAGCAGCTCGGCCATGGGGGATGAAAAACTGTTTTTT. Translating it yields CASSSAMGDEKLFF.

This clone showed up just a few times. V usage is TRBV7-9 and J usage is TRBJ2-5, with D perhaps assigned TRBD1 or TRBD2 (5 bases each). The V end lost 0 bases, the J end lost 5 bases, and 13 bases lay between the germline ends. CDR3 length equals 15 residues. Germline-derived CDR1 and CDR2 are SEHNR and FQNEAQ (reference sequence). CDR3 region: CASSLAGPFWETQYF. DNA of the CDR3: TGTGCCAGCAGCTTAGCGGGACCGTTTTGGGAGACCCAGTACTTC. The whole variable domain, filled in from reference TRBV7-9 and TRBJ2-5, reads DTGVSQNPRHKITKRGQNVTFRCDPISEHNRLYWYRQTLGQGPEFLTYFQNEAQLEKSRLLSDRFSAERPKGSFSTLEIQRTEQGDSAMYLCASSLAGPFWETQYFGPGTRLLVL.

This chain links TRBV5-1 with TRBJ1-1; D call uncertain. V was clipped by 9 bases and J by 3 bases, with 15 bases between them. This CDR3 comprises 13 residues. Germline loops: CDR1 SGHRS, CDR2 YFSETQ. The CDR3 bases are TGCGCCACCCGTACCAACAGAGACACTGAAGCTTTCTTT. This sequence encodes CATRTNRDTEAFF.

This clone was seen a few times. The CDR3 reads CASSEDGGSEAFF. As DNA, the CDR3 is TGTGCCAGCAGTGAAGATGGCGGGTCTGAAGCTTTCTTT. The V and J genes are TRBV2 and TRBJ1-1; D is unresolved. Germline V gene lookup returns CDR1 SNHLY and CDR2 FYNNEI. This CDR3 has 13 residues. V lost 1 base, J lost 6 bases, and 9 bases lay in between.

The chain has TRBV5-1 and TRBJ2-1; 8 bases agree with TRBD1. The junction had 10 bases not matched to a gene; V was cut back by 3 bases and J by 5 bases. CDR1 and CDR2 (germline): SGHRS, YFSETQ. The CDR3 sequence is 16 residues long. The CDR3 region is CASSSGPATGDNEQFF. The CDR3 nucleotides are TGCGCCAGCAGCTCCGGGCCCGCGACAGGGGACAATGAGCAGTTCTTC.

The chain joins TRBV7-6 to TRBJ2-5; D could derive from TRBD1 or TRBD2 (5 bases each). Germline loops: CDR1 SGHVS, CDR2 FNYEAQ. The CDR3 consists of 16 residues. V lost 7 bases and J lost 1, with 19 bases in between. CDR3 DNA sequence: TGTGCCAGCACCCCCCTGGGGACGGGAAGCCAAGAGACCCAGTACTTC. Protein sequence: CASTPLGTGSQETQYF.

The DNA for the CDR3 is TGTGCCAGCAGCTTAGGTTTCGCCTCGGGGACCCAGTACTTC. Its protein is CASSLGFASGTQYF. V gene TRBV11-2 combines with J gene TRBJ2-5; no clear D. Germline loops: CDR1 SGHAT, CDR2 FQNNGV. CDR3 length: 14 residues. Deletions cut 1 base from V and 7 bases from J, with 13 bases between. The variable domain in full, with the rest retrieved from reference TRBV11-2 and TRBJ2-5, is EAGVAQSPRYKIIEKRQSVAFWCNPISGHATLYWYQQILGQGPKLLIQFQNNGVVDDSQLPKDRFSAERLKGVDSTLKIQPAKLEDSAVYLCASSLGFASGTQYFGPGTRLLVL.